This paragraph covers one T cell receptor (beta chain) sequence. Its antigen is as yet unknown. Construction of TCR beta libraries was performed using quantitative 5'-RACE with molecular barcodes. TCRdb itself ran the 5' RACE reads through MiXCR, one entry per CDR3 protein. The sample lists some 220,000 distinct CDR3 sequences; 8% to 10% were seen once. This record comes from a study of CD8 T cells in ankylosing spondylitis. Study-level points and caveats: From matched ankylosing spondylitis synovial fluid, disease-linked clones were reportedly recovered at significantly enriched levels. A motif in TCR beta, a set of roughly eight highly homologous variants, appeared characteristic of ankylosing spondylitis blood.

This receptor was taken from a female donor with ankylosing spondylitis or in good health (not recorded which). What was sequenced was blood, either unsorted or a sorted T cell fraction (not recorded which).

Written as DNA, the CDR3 is TGTGCCAGCAGACCCCAACAGGCCAATGCCCTAAACATTCAGTACTTC. It yields the protein CASRPQQANALNIQYF. The rearrangement links TRBV28 to TRBJ2-4; D may be TRBD1 (5 bases). V was cut by 6 bases and J by 6 bases, with 21 bases left in between. Germline loops: CDR1 MDHEN, CDR2 SYDVKM. The CDR3 has 16 amino acids.